The source of this T cell receptor beta chain is a study of post-analysis software for immune sequencing data (dated by TCRdb to the mid-2010s). Study-wide context: Relapsing-remitting, secondary progressive and progressive-relapsing multiple sclerosis were recorded as disease courses, and subtype annotation was lacking for some patients. A subset of samples was prepared in parallel using single-end sample barcoding, then pooled and co-amplified after Illumina adapter ligation. The multiple sclerosis patient repertoires were compared with ten to eleven previously published healthy control repertoires from donors aged about 6 to 26 years. Overall study results and their limits: Roughly 5 TRBV segments, including TRBV5-6, TRBV5-1 and TRBV20-1, were significantly more frequent in patients than controls. The control group was slightly older than the multiple sclerosis patient group. Strong co-clustering of samples prepared in the same batch was shown by direct clustering with F measure, prompting a batch-effect correction. Multiple sclerosis patients had significantly lower normalized Chao1 diversity than controls, a result that suggests substantial peripheral T-cell clonal expansion.

TCR beta repertoires were profiled from peripheral blood of approximately 13 young patients with multiple sclerosis to demonstrate the VDJtools post-analysis software. Multiple sclerosis patients were children and adolescents aged about 6 to 17 years. V gives up 3 bases and J gives up 8 bases, and the segment between their germline ends measures 5 bases. According to the germline V gene, CDR1 reads SNHLY and CDR2 reads FYNNEI. The CDR3 contains 11 residues, cysteine and phenylalanine counted. Only CDR3 DNA is held: 33 bases, read in frame from base 1. Libraries were made using PCR. Reads for this sample came from an Illumina HiSeq 2500. Unique molecular identifiers were incorporated into TCR beta cDNA libraries to reduce PCR and sequencing biases. Approximately 500,000 cDNA molecules were obtained per 1 to 10 million input T cells, so each molecule approximated one T cell. Patient libraries were prepared and sequenced with the same protocol used for the earlier healthy control dataset. Within a given batch, samples were prepared together, multiplexed and sequenced on the same HiSeq lane. Per the original workflow: Raw barcoded reads were processed with MIGEC, and single-read molecular identifier groups were discarded before consensus assembly and CDR3 extraction. Clonotype tables were post-analysed with VDJtools, and diversity was normalized by down-sampling all datasets to the smallest sample size. In repertoire overlap clustering, CDR3 amino acid sequences, but not nucleotide sequences, were matched to correct batch-related cross-sample contamination. TCRdb trimmed the raw reads at Q25, called clones with MiXCR and kept productive beta chains. CDR3 protein duplicates are merged, each entry listing the most common genes and DNA. What appears here as the V and J calls and clone size reflects TCRdb's work, not the paper's. In all, the sample holds some 700,000 distinct CDR3 sequences, and approximately 59% of those were seen once. 11% of the sample rests with the top ten.

In this sample, this clonotype turned up once. The antigen this receptor binds is unknown. Per-nucleotide qualities are absent, and no much larger clonotype sits a single base away. The TCR was taken from a girl between 2 and 10 years old with multiple sclerosis. The sequence links TRBV2 to TRBJ2-1, with no confident D gene call. The specimen was blood. Read as DNA, the sequence is TGTGCCAGCAGTGATAGGGATGAGCAGTTCTTC. Translated, this is CASSDRDEQFF.